The 13 T cell receptor beta chains reported below all come from one sample, sequenced in a study of technical replicates of blood from a handful of donors. Data came from immunoSEQ multiplex PCR; TCRdb stores just in-frame clones and leaves some out. The table includes 90,000 to 100,000 clones, about 94% detected once. Sequenced input: T cells isolated from PBMCs. Receptors were obtained from a human donor in good health.

CDR3 sequence reads: CASSQGLGDEKLFF. In DNA, the CDR3 is TGTGCCAGCAGCCAGGGGCTCGGAGATGAAAAACTGTTTTTT. The gene calls are TRBV14 and TRBJ1-4; D might be TRBD1 (5 bases). Germline CDR1 is SGHDN and CDR2 is FVKESK. V lost 3 bases, J lost 6 bases, and 11 bases lay in between. CDR3 length equals 14 residues.

The rearrangement joins TRBV5-5 to TRBJ1-1; D gene uncertain. Germline V gene lookup returns CDR1 SGHKS and CDR2 YYEKEE (reference sequence). The CDR3 sequence is 13 residues long. V lost 4 bases to trimming and J lost 7 bases, with 14 bases between them. The CDR3 here is CASSHYRLFEAFF. For the CDR3, the DNA is TGTGCCAGCAGCCATTATAGACTTTTTGAAGCTTTCTTT.

V gene TRBV19 combines with J gene TRBJ2-7, with 9 bases lining up with TRBD1. With 6 bases clipped from V and 5 bases from J, the junction kept 8 bases outside the gene matches. Per the germline V gene, CDR1 is LNHDA and CDR2 is SQIVND (reference sequence). The CDR3 has 14 residues. CDR3 coding DNA: TGTGCCAGTAGCCGGACAGGGGAATCCCACGAGCAGTACTTC. Encoded protein: CASSRTGESHEQYF.

This clone was picked up one time. The J gene is TRBJ1-3, the V gene TRBV9; TRBD1 aligns across 8 bases. The CDR3 is made up of 15 amino acids. The ends lost 4 bases at V and 0 bases at J; junction bases unmatched: 3. Germline assignment: CDR1 SGDLS and CDR2 YYNGEE. Here the CDR3 DNA reads TGTGCCAGCAGCACAGACAGGGGCTCTGGAAACACCATATATTTT. It encodes CASSTDRGSGNTIYF.

DNA of the CDR3: TGTGCCAGCAGCGGCCGGGACTCTAATGAAAAACTGTTTTTT. This translates into CASSGRDSNEKLFF. This sequence joins TRBV9 and TRBJ1-4, with D tentatively TRBD1 (5 bases). The V end lost 3 bases, the J end lost 3 bases, and 9 bases lay between the germline ends. The CDR3 sequence is 14 residues long. The germline V gene encodes CDR1 SGDLS and CDR2 YYNGEE. The entire variable domain, with the rest obtained from reference TRBV9 and TRBJ1-4, is as follows: DSGVTQTPKHLITATGQRVTLRCSPRSGDLSVYWYQQSLDQGLQFLIQYYNGEERAKGNILERFSAQQFPDLHSELNLSSLELGDSALYFCASSGRDSNEKLFFGSGTQLSVL.

The rearrangement uses TRBV4-2 and TRBJ2-7; 11 positions match TRBD2. Germline loops: CDR1 LGHNA, CDR2 YNFKEQ. This CDR3 has 18 amino acids. Unmatched junction bases numbered 7, after V lost 0 bases and J lost 0 bases. CDR3 residues: CASSQESPLAGGSYEQYF. In DNA form, the CDR3 reads TGTGCCAGCAGCCAAGAGAGCCCCCTAGCGGGAGGCTCCTACGAGCAGTACTTC.

V and J are TRBV15 and TRBJ1-3; D not certain. The V gene's germline CDR1 is LNHNV and CDR2 YYDKDF (reference sequence). CDR3 length equals 16 residues. V lost 1 base and J lost 0, with 10 bases in between. CDR3: CATSRGGSSSGNTIYF. CDR3 DNA sequence: TGTGCCACCAGCAGAGGCGGCAGTTCCTCTGGAAACACCATATATTTT.

The V call is TRBV11-3, the J call TRBJ2-7; 7 bases match TRBD2. The J segment lost 2 bases and the V segment lost 0 bases, leaving 4 bases of the junction unmatched. The germline V gene encodes CDR1 SGHNT and CDR2 YENEEA. The CDR3 runs to 15 residues. Written as DNA, the CDR3 is TGTGCCAGCAGCTTAGACGGCGGGAGTACCTACGAGCAGTACTTC. It translates to CASSLDGGSTYEQYF.

Here the CDR3 reads CASTKKGTSGIYEQYF. The CDR3 DNA reads TGCGCCAGCACCAAAAAAGGGACTAGCGGCATATACGAGCAGTACTTC. This chain uses TRBV5-1 with TRBJ2-7; 11 positions match TRBD2. The V and J ends lost 6 bases and 4 bases, in that order; junction bases with no gene match: 12. CDR1 is SGHRS and CDR2 is YFSETQ in the germline V gene. The CDR3 is 16 residues long.

This chain uses TRBV28 with TRBJ1-2; D perhaps matches TRBD1 (5 bases). Germline assignment: CDR1 MDHEN and CDR2 SYDVKM. V was shortened by 6 bases and J by 8 bases, with 13 bases between the two germline ends. The CDR3 is made up of 12 amino acids. The DNA of the CDR3 is TGTGCCAGCAGGATGACAGATTACGGCTACACCTTC. This sequence encodes CASRMTDYGYTF.

The chain recombines TRBV20-1 with TRBJ2-5, with a weak D call TRBD1 (6 bases). The ends were cut back, 2 bases at V and 5 bases at J, with 6 bases in the middle. This CDR3 comprises 11 residues. Germline CDR1 DFQATT, CDR2 SNEGSKA (reference sequence). CDR3 protein: CSARQGETQYF. CDR3 DNA: TGCAGTGCTAGACAGGGGGAGACCCAGTACTTC.

Written as DNA, the CDR3 is TGTGCCAGCAGTTCAGGGGGAAGCAATCAGCCCCAGCATTTT. Residues: CASSSGGSNQPQHF. V usage is TRBV27 and J usage is TRBJ1-5; 7 bases are a match to TRBD1. Germline-derived CDR1 and CDR2 are MNHEY and SMNVEV (reference sequence). The CDR3 is 14 residues long. V lost 4 bases, J lost 1 base, and 1 base stayed unmatched.

V and J are TRBV10-3 and TRBJ2-2, with D possibly matching TRBD1 (5 bases). The V gene's germline CDR1 is ENHRY and CDR2 SYGVKD. This CDR3 is built from 16 residues. The germline V and J ends were trimmed by 2 bases and 3 bases, with 13 bases remaining between them. The CDR3 DNA reads TGTGCCATCAGTGAGGGGGCCGGGTTTGACACCGGGGAGCTGTTTTTT. This encodes CAISEGAGFDTGELFF.